The entry that follows covers one T cell receptor beta chain sequence. This sample is drawn from a study of blood T cell repertoires in COVID-19. Overall study: PBMCs, B-cell-depleted T cells, or T cells provided the cDNA or gDNA that made up the material.

This CDR3 spans 14 amino acids. J gave up 6 bases and V 3 bases, and 4 bases lay outside the gene matches. The germline V gene has CDR1 LNHDA and CDR2 SQIVND (reference sequence). Residents of about two dozen US areas, aged roughly 18 to 95 years, made up the participants. Sequencing used immunoSEQ multiplex PCR; TCRdb keeps in-frame clones, though not all of them. The sample lists 250,000 to 350,000 clones, roughly 90% seen once, with roughly 2.8% in the top ten. This clonotype was obtained from a woman in her fifties or sixties who had been exposed to COVID-19. The chain has TRBV19 and TRBJ2-2; 7 bases agree with TRBD2. Sequencing used PBMCs or T cells enriched from blood (not recorded which). The DNA for the CDR3 is TGTGCCAGTAGTATTGGACTAGAAGCCGGGGAGCTGTTTTTT. This sequence encodes CASSIGLEAGELFF.